The T cell receptor beta chain under discussion was sequenced for a study of blood T cell repertoires in COVID-19. Overall study context: T cells, B-cell-depleted T cells, or PBMCs supplied cDNA or gDNA.

Using immunoSEQ multiplex PCR, the repertoire was profiled, and TCRdb retains in-frame clones only, with some absent. The sample shows more than 250,000 clones, approximately 88% of them seen only once. V gave up 3 bases and J gave up 0 bases, with 6 bases separating them. The CDR3 has 14 amino acids. Germline loops: CDR1 KGHSH, CDR2 LQKENI. In assigning cohorts, the study relied on participant-reported clinical history. The TCR sequence derives from a woman in her thirties or forties with acute COVID-19. Sequences were obtained from PBMCs or T cells enriched from blood (not recorded which). This chain links TRBV18 with TRBJ2-1; D call uncertain. The CDR3 coding sequence is TGTGCCAGCTCACCGGGCCTCTCCTACAATGAGCAGTTCTTC. It translates to CASSPGLSYNEQFF.